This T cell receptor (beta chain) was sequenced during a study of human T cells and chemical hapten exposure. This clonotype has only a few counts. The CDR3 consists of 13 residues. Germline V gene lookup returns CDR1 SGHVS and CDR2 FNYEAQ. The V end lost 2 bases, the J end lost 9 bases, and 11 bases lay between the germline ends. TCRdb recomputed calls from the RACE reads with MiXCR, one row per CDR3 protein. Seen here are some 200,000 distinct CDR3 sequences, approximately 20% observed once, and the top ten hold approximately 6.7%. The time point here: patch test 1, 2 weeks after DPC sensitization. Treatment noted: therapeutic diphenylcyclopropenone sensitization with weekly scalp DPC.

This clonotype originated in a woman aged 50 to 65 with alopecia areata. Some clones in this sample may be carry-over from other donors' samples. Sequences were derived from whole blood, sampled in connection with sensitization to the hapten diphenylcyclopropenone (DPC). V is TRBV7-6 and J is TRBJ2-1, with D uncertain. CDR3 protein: CASSLPPSFEQFF. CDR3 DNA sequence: TGTGCCAGCAGCTTACCCCCGAGTTTTGAGCAGTTCTTC.